Here is one T cell receptor beta chain with its context. The antigen is not known. The entry originates in a study of cytomegalovirus exposure and HLA in healthy donors. Study at large: An analysis done earlier identified more than 90 million unique TCR beta sequences from 150 million to 200 million T cells. Findings of the study overall: A later analysis revealed that TCR association rates differed between HLA loci, peaking at DRB1 and bottoming out at HLA-C. Reportedly, diagnosis of cytomegalovirus status by the classifier showed high specificity and sensitivity. The authors confirmed in vitro that a few CMV-associated chains were specific for CMV antigens.

The PCR ran on 60 Vbeta and 13 Jbeta primers. The table came from immunoSEQ multiplex PCR; TCRdb's copy has only in-frame clones and leaves some out. This sample has more than 90,000 clones; roughly four fifths occur once, and the top ten carry more than 7%. Germline CDR1 and CDR2: SGHAT and FQNNGV. There are 16 residues in the CDR3. V dropped 3 bases and J dropped 0 bases, with 13 bases sitting between them. The rearrangement links TRBV11-2 to TRBJ2-3; perhaps TRBD2 as D (6 bases). The receptor was derived from a human donor in good health. The sequencing sample was made of PBMCs. The CDR3 here is CASSFGAGTSTDTQYF. The CDR3 bases are TGTGCCAGCAGCTTCGGGGCGGGGACTAGCACAGATACGCAGTATTTT.